The text below deals with one TCR beta chain. These data originate in a study of vaccination and CD4 T cells after COVID-19. Study in general: At a median approximately 97 days (range 35 to 161) after diagnosis, post-COVID samples were drawn.

TCRdb used MiXCR to reprocess the PCR reads, holding one entry per CDR3 protein. The table has roughly 30,000 distinct CDR3 sequences, 45% to 60% seen once. There are 14 residues in the CDR3. V was cut by 3 bases and J by 3 bases, with 12 bases left in between. Germline CDR1 reads LNHDA; CDR2 reads SQIVND (reference sequence). Indicated time point: late sampling 161 to 241 days after vaccination in three convalescent patients. Sample: CD4+ T cells from blood, taken about 7 months after SARS-CoV-2 vaccination. This clonotype was obtained from a human donor who had recovered from COVID-19. V usage is TRBV19 and J usage is TRBJ2-7; D not certain. The CDR3 is CASSIGSNLYEQYF. CDR3 nucleotides: TGTGCCAGTAGTATCGGGTCGAACCTCTACGAGCAGTACTTC.